These 11 T cell receptor beta chains were all obtained from the same sample, sequenced in a study of blood T cells in healthy people across ages (dated by TCRdb to about 2015). Library preparation used 5' RACE. Sequencing relied on an Illumina HiSeq 2500. A second roughly 6 to 12 cycle PCR used a sample-barcoded 5' primer and a J-beta primer mix. Starting from the raw public reads, TCRdb applied fastp trimming at Q25, assembled clones with MiXCR and retained in-frame beta chains. Every entry covers one CDR3 protein and lists the most common genes and DNA from its rows. For this sample the table gives about 640,000 distinct CDR3 sequences, of which roughly 50% were detected only once. Clones ranked in the top ten supply 35% to 40% of the sample. Specimen: blood. The receptors come from a man aged 55 to 70 in good health.

J is TRBJ1-4 and V is TRBV5-1; weak D call: TRBD1 (5 bases). Germline V lookup: CDR1 SGHRS, CDR2 YFSETQ. The CDR3 contains 14 residues. V lost 4 bases to trimming and J lost 4 bases, with 11 bases between them. Here the CDR3 reads CASSRTGRNEKLFF. The CDR3 nucleotides are TGCGCCAGCAGCCGTACAGGTCGTAATGAAAAACTGTTTTTT. The full variable domain, its missing parts supplied by reference TRBV5-1 and TRBJ1-4, is KAGVTQTPRYLIKTRGQQVTLSCSPISGHRSVSWYQQTPGQGLQFLFEYFSETQRNKGNFPGRFSGRQFSNSRSEMNVSTLELGDSALYLCASSRTGRNEKLFFGSGTQLSVL.

The chain is built from TRBV5-1 and TRBJ1-6, with a weak D call TRBD1 (5 bases). In germline, CDR1 is SGHRS, CDR2 YFSETQ. The CDR3 is 16 residues long. Trimming pared 3 bases from V and 6 bases from J, leaving 16 bases between. DNA of the CDR3: TGCGCCAGCAGCTCCGGAAGCCTGACAGCTAATTCACCCCTCCACTTT. It codes for CASSSGSLTANSPLHF.

The chain couples TRBV7-4 to TRBJ2-7, with TRBD2 matching over 7 bases. CDR1 and CDR2 (germline): SGHVT, SQSDAQ. The CDR3 is 14 amino acids. The V segment lost 4 bases and the J segment 6 bases; nucleotides outside the gene matches: 9. The DNA of the CDR3 is TGTGCCAGCAGCTATTCCCGGGGGGTGGGCGAGCAGTACTTC. It yields the protein CASSYSRGVGEQYF.

The CDR3 sequence: CAWNKTGTDNTEAFF. CDR3 DNA: TGTGCCTGGAACAAAACCGGGACCGACAACACTGAAGCTTTCTTT. This chain joins TRBV30 and TRBJ1-1; D perhaps matches TRBD1 (5 bases). This CDR3 region has 15 residues. Trimming took off 4 bases at V and 2 bases at J, with 17 bases between the two ends. Germline V gives CDR1 GTSNPN, CDR2 SVGIG (reference sequence). Full variable domain (remainder filled in from reference TRBV30 and TRBJ1-1): SQTIHQWPATLVQPVGSPLSLECTVEGTSNPNLYWYRQAAGRGLQLLFYSVGIGQISSEVPQNLSASRPQDRQFILSSKKLLLSDSGFYLCAWNKTGTDNTEAFFGQGTRLTVV.

This clonotype has only one observation. The chain links TRBV7-9 to TRBJ1-5, with D perhaps TRBD1 (5 bases). Germline V gene lookup returns CDR1 SEHNR and CDR2 FQNEAQ (reference sequence). V was clipped by 4 bases and J by 4 bases, with 11 bases between them. The CDR3 extends over 14 amino acids. The CDR3 protein is CASSSTGTNQPQHF. For the CDR3, the DNA is TGTGCCAGCAGCTCTACAGGAACGAATCAGCCCCAGCATTTT.

V usage is TRBV20-1 and J usage is TRBJ1-1; D not resolved. In germline, CDR1 is DFQATT, CDR2 SNEGSKA (reference sequence). The CDR3 loop spans 11 amino acids. Trimming removed 4 bases at V and 1 base at J, with 4 bases between. This CDR3 is CSATPNTEAFF. The CDR3 DNA follows: TGCAGTGCTACCCCGAACACTGAAGCTTTCTTT.

The chain employs TRBV29-1 and TRBJ2-3, with no clear D. V dropped 8 bases and J dropped 4 bases, with 13 bases sitting between them. CDR1 and CDR2 from the germline V gene are SQVTM and ANQGSEA. The CDR3 covers 12 residues. The CDR3 sequence is CSLGRSSDTQYF. CDR3 nucleotides: TGCAGCCTAGGTCGTAGCTCAGATACGCAGTATTTT.

The chain couples TRBV11-2 to TRBJ2-1; 7 bases map to TRBD1. V lost 5 bases to trimming and J lost 4 bases; unmatched junction nucleotides: 5. There are 14 residues in the CDR3. CDR1 and CDR2 (germline): SGHAT, FQNNGV. For the CDR3, the DNA is TGTGCCAGCAGCGTCGAGACAGGGTACAATGAGCAGTTCTTC. It translates to CASSVETGYNEQFF.

The chain employs TRBV29-1 and TRBJ1-1; D is perhaps TRBD1 (5 bases). V lost 4 bases and J 1 base, leaving 16 bases between the germline ends. The CDR3 has 15 amino acids. Per the germline V gene, CDR1 is SQVTM and CDR2 is ANQGSEA. This CDR3 is CSVGWGRQSNTEAFF. CDR3 in DNA: TGCAGCGTTGGGTGGGGGAGGCAGTCGAACACTGAAGCTTTCTTT.

The genes are TRBV11-3 and TRBJ1-5; D gene unclear. The CDR3 consists of 18 residues. With 1 base removed from V and 0 bases from J, the gap between germline ends came to 16 bases. Per the germline V gene, CDR1 is SGHNT and CDR2 is YENEEA. The DNA for the CDR3 is TGTGCCAGCAGCTTAGGCTCACAAGGAGAATATAGCAATCAGCCCCAGCATTTT. Translated, it gives CASSLGSQGEYSNQPQHF.

This clonotype has a handful of counts. The chain's CDR3 is CASSWMNRETQYF. CDR3 sequence (DNA): TGTGCCAGCAGTTGGATGAACCGGGAGACCCAGTACTTC. The chain has TRBV7-2 and TRBJ2-7, with D unclear. The J call is doubtful: the DNA matches TRBJ2-5 better. The CDR3 is 13 residues long. CDR1 and CDR2 from the germline V gene are SGHTA and FQGNSA.